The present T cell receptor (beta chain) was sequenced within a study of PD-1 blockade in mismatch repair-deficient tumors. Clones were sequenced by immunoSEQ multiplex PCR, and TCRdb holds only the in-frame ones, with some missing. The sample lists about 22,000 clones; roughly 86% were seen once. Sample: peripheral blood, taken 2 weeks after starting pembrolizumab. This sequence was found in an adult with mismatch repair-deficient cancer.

The CDR3 loop reads CASSFSSNQPQHF. In DNA, the CDR3 is TGTGCCAGCAGCTTCTCTAGCAATCAGCCCCAGCATTTT. The gene calls are TRBV7-6 and TRBJ1-5; the D is unclear. The germline V gene encodes CDR1 SGHVS and CDR2 FNYEAQ. Trimming cost V 3 bases and J 0 bases, with 3 bases left between them. The CDR3 totals 13 residues.